The 30 T cell receptor beta chains reported below all come from one sample, sequenced in a study of OX40 agonist ivuxolimab in advanced cancers. Repertoires were generated with immunoSEQ multiplex PCR, while TCRdb's copy carries only in-frame clones and drops some. Of some 68,000 clones listed, approximately 80% are singletons. Sequenced material: CD4+ or CD8+ T cells sorted from blood, taken in a trial of the OX40 agonist ivuxolimab. Every receptor here comes from an adult with an advanced solid tumor such as melanoma, head and neck, liver or kidney cancer.

The rearrangement links TRBV6-5 to TRBJ2-7, with TRBD1 matching 9 bases. The V gene's germline CDR1 is MNHEY and CDR2 SVGAGI. CDR3 length: 15 amino acids. Trimming removed 0 bases from V and 6 bases from J; junction bases left unmatched: 6. The CDR3 DNA reads TGTGCCAGCAGTTACTCGAACAGGGGGCGCGGCGAGCAGTACTTC. It is translated as CASSYSNRGRGEQYF.

The chain recombines TRBV7-2 with TRBJ1-2; D gene unclear. The CDR3 covers 13 residues. V was trimmed by 4 bases and J by 11 bases, leaving 17 bases between them. Germline V gene lookup returns CDR1 SGHTA and CDR2 FQGNSA. CDR3 region: CASSSQQYTTYTF. CDR3 in DNA: TGTGCCAGCAGCTCCCAACAGTACACCACGTACACCTTC.

The chain couples TRBV6-1 to TRBJ2-1; 8 bases are a match to TRBD1. The germline gives CDR1 MNHNS, CDR2 SASEGT. The length of the CDR3 is 15 residues. V lost 2 bases and J lost 2; bases outside the gene matches: 2. The CDR3, as DNA: TGTGCCAGCAGTGAAATGGGACAGGCCTACAATGAGCAGTTCTTC. It is translated as CASSEMGQAYNEQFF.

The gene calls are TRBV19 and TRBJ2-5, with D maybe TRBD1 (7 bases). Germline assignment: CDR1 LNHDA and CDR2 SQIVND (reference sequence). This CDR3 region has 14 residues. V lost 7 bases and J lost 3, with 15 bases in between. The CDR3 DNA follows: TGTGCCAGTATGGCAGGGGGGTCCAAAGAGACCCAGTACTTC. It encodes CASMAGGSKETQYF. Combining the CDR3 with reference TRBV19 and TRBJ2-5 gives the whole variable domain DGGITQSPKYLFRKEGQNVTLSCEQNLNHDAMYWYRQDPGQGLRLIYYSQIVNDFQKGDIAEGYSVSREKKESFPLTVTSAQKNPTAFYLCASMAGGSKETQYFGPGTRLLVL.

This chain uses TRBV19 with TRBJ1-1; weak D call: TRBD1 (6 bases). Germline assignment: CDR1 LNHDA and CDR2 SQIVND (reference sequence). The CDR3 totals 13 residues. Between the trimmed V and J ends, which lost 6 bases and 4 bases, there was a span of 12 bases. CDR3: CASRGNRVTEAFF. CDR3 coding DNA: TGTGCCAGTAGAGGAAACAGGGTCACTGAAGCTTTCTTT.

The V and J genes are TRBV6-1 and TRBJ1-4; the D gene is possibly TRBD1 (5 bases). The germline V and J ends were trimmed by 8 bases and 5 bases, with 9 bases remaining between them. CDR1 and CDR2 from the germline V gene are MNHNS and SASEGT. The CDR3 contains 12 residues. CDR3 in DNA: TGTGCCAGCGGGGGGGGGAATGAAAAACTGTTTTTT. It yields the protein CASGGGNEKLFF.

This chain connects TRBV5-8 to TRBJ2-3; TRBD1 matches at 10 bases. Germline values: CDR1 SGHTS, CDR2 YDEGEE. The CDR3 loop spans 15 amino acids. V lost 4 bases, J lost 3 bases, and 5 bases stayed unmatched. In DNA, the CDR3 is TGTGCCAGCAGCGGCGGGACAGGGGTTACAGATACGCAGTATTTT. Amino acid sequence: CASSGGTGVTDTQYF.

The rearrangement joins TRBV6-1 to TRBJ1-3; D possibly corresponds to TRBD1 (6 bases). The CDR3 totals 15 residues. Looked up from germline, CDR1 is MNHNS and CDR2 is SASEGT. V lost 7 bases and J lost 4, with 17 bases in between. The chain's CDR3 is CASTQSWGQGNTIYF. CDR3 nucleotides: TGTGCCAGCACCCAGTCGTGGGGGCAAGGAAACACCATATATTTT.

DNA for the CDR3: TGTGCCAGCAGACCACAGGGTAGGGCTGGAAACACCATATATTTT. It encodes CASRPQGRAGNTIYF. J is TRBJ1-3 and V is TRBV6-6; D might be TRBD1 (6 bases). This CDR3 region has 15 residues. With 6 bases removed from V and 2 bases from J, the gap between germline ends came to 14 bases. Germline loops: CDR1 MNHNY, CDR2 SVGAGI (reference sequence).

The V call is TRBV7-6, the J call TRBJ2-5, with 14 nucleotides matching TRBD2. The CDR3 length is 15 residues. Germline CDR1 is SGHVS and CDR2 is FNYEAQ. Losses at the gene ends were 3 bases for V and 3 bases for J; bases not matched to a gene: 0. As DNA, the CDR3 is TGTGCCAGCAGCTTGGGACTAGCGGGGGAAGAGACCCAGTACTTC. Encoded protein: CASSLGLAGEETQYF.

This clone was picked up a small number of times. V gene TRBV30 combines with J gene TRBJ2-7; D possibly uses TRBD1 or TRBD2 (5 bases each). Germline CDR1 and CDR2: GTSNPN and SVGIG (reference sequence). The CDR3 length is 16 residues. The V end was cut by 0 bases, the J end by 2 bases, with 17 bases between. The CDR3 protein is CAWSVRGRDGAYEQYF. CDR3 sequence (DNA): TGTGCCTGGAGTGTAAGGGGCCGGGACGGGGCCTACGAGCAGTACTTC. The full variable domain, with the rest looked up from reference TRBV30 and TRBJ2-7, is SQTIHQWPATLVQPVGSPLSLECTVEGTSNPNLYWYRQAAGRGLQLLFYSVGIGQISSEVPQNLSASRPQDRQFILSSKKLLLSDSGFYLCAWSVRGRDGAYEQYFGPGTRLTVT.

This clone was seen only once. Here the CDR3 DNA reads TGTGCCAGCAGCCTGGGAGACAGGGGAAACACCATATATTTT. It encodes CASSLGDRGNTIYF. The chain employs TRBV11-2 and TRBJ1-3, with D possibly matching TRBD1 (6 bases). The CDR3 is made up of 14 amino acids. In germline, CDR1 is SGHAT, CDR2 FQNNGV. Deletions cut 5 bases from V and 4 bases from J, with 12 bases between.

There are a few counts of this clone. This chain links TRBV19 with TRBJ2-3; D is perhaps TRBD1 (6 bases). The V end lost 10 bases, the J end lost 5 bases, and 16 bases lay between the germline ends. The CDR3 is 13 residues long. CDR1 LNHDA and CDR2 SQIVND come from the germline V gene (reference sequence). CDR3 in DNA: TGTGCCACAGGGGTTTATGTCCTAGATACGCAGTATTTT. Residues: CATGVYVLDTQYF.

The chain employs TRBV5-1 and TRBJ1-4; no reliable D call. The CDR3 is made up of 15 amino acids. Germline-derived CDR1 and CDR2 are SGHRS and YFSETQ. The V gene lost 0 bases and the J gene lost 5 bases, with 11 bases spanning the gap. The CDR3 nucleotides read TGCGCCAGCAGCTTGGTGGCGGGCACGAATGAAAAACTGTTTTTT. Protein product: CASSLVAGTNEKLFF.

The chain carries TRBV19 and TRBJ1-6; possible D gene TRBD1, 6 bases. Looked up from germline, CDR1 is LNHDA and CDR2 is SQIVND (reference sequence). The CDR3 is 16 residues long. With 1 base removed from V and 6 bases from J, the gap between germline ends came to 13 bases. The CDR3 region has the DNA TGTGCCAGTAGTATAGGAGGACAGATTGTTAATTCACCCCTCCACTTT. Protein product: CASSIGGQIVNSPLHF. The whole variable domain, remainder taken from reference TRBV19 and TRBJ1-6, is DGGITQSPKYLFRKEGQNVTLSCEQNLNHDAMYWYRQDPGQGLRLIYYSQIVNDFQKGDIAEGYSVSREKKESFPLTVTSAQKNPTAFYLCASSIGGQIVNSPLHFGNGTRLTVT.

This clone showed up just once. V and J are TRBV29-1 and TRBJ1-1, with 8 nucleotides matching TRBD1. This CDR3 has 14 amino acids. The ends lost 6 bases at V and 5 bases at J; junction bases unmatched: 11. The germline CDR1 and CDR2 sequences are SQVTM and ANQGSEA. The CDR3 protein is CSVARQGKGTEAFF. The CDR3 nucleotides are TGCAGCGTCGCACGACAGGGGAAGGGGACTGAAGCTTTCTTT. Based on the CDR3 plus reference TRBV29-1 and TRBJ1-1, the full variable domain is SAVISQKPSRDICQRGTSLTIQCQVDSQVTMMFWYRQQPGQSLTLIATANQGSEATYESGFVIDKFPISRPNLTFSTLTVSNMSPEDSSIYLCSVARQGKGTEAFFGQGTRLTVV.

The V gene is TRBV5-1, the J gene TRBJ2-2, with D maybe TRBD2 (6 bases). Trimming stripped 3 bases from V and 3 bases from J, with 12 bases between. The germline gives CDR1 SGHRS, CDR2 YFSETQ. The CDR3 runs 15 residues. CDR3 amino acids: CASSSGVYDTGELFF. Written as DNA, the CDR3 is TGCGCCAGCAGCTCGGGGGTTTACGACACCGGGGAGCTGTTTTTT.

The rearrangement uses TRBV7-6 and TRBJ1-3; the D is unclear. Germline CDR1 is SGHVS and CDR2 is FNYEAQ. The CDR3 is 13 amino acids. Deletions cut 5 bases from V and 0 bases from J, with 5 bases between. The CDR3 coding sequence is TGTGCCAGCAGCCACCGCTCTGGAAACACCATATATTTT. Protein: CASSHRSGNTIYF.

This clone was found once. The V gene is TRBV7-7, the J gene TRBJ2-3, with 12 bases identical to TRBD2. Germline V lookup: CDR1 SSHAT, CDR2 FNYEAQ (reference sequence). The length of the CDR3 is 15 residues. Trimming at V came to 3 bases and at J to 4 bases, leaving 2 bases not matched to a gene. As DNA, the CDR3 is TGTGCCAGCAGCTTGGGACTAGCGGGCTCAGATACGCAGTATTTT. Residues: CASSLGLAGSDTQYF.

The chain employs TRBV6-1 and TRBJ1-2; 11 bases line up with TRBD1. Germline V CDR1 and CDR2: MNHNS, SASEGT. CDR3 size: 15 residues. V shed 4 bases, J shed 4 bases, and the junction held 5 bases outside the gene matches. This chain's CDR3 is CASSARTGGFYGYTF. The CDR3 DNA sequence: TGTGCCAGCAGTGCCCGGACAGGGGGCTTCTATGGCTACACCTTC.

This clone was counted many times. This chain links TRBV18 with TRBJ1-3; 9 positions match TRBD1. The CDR3 runs to 17 residues. V trimming: 3 bases; J trimming: 3 bases; junction bases outside the gene matches: 9. Per the germline V gene, CDR1 is KGHSH and CDR2 is LQKENI. The CDR3 nucleotides read TGTGCCAGCTCACCCTACGCAGGGACAGGGTATGGAAACACCATATATTTT. Its protein product is CASSPYAGTGYGNTIYF. The variable domain in full, completed from reference TRBV18 and TRBJ1-3, reads NAGVMQNPRHLVRRRGQEARLRCSPMKGHSHVYWYRQLPEEGLKFMVYLQKENIIDESGMPKERFSAEFPKEGPSILRIQQVVRGDSAAYFCASSPYAGTGYGNTIYFGEGSWLTVV.

The V and J genes are TRBV18 and TRBJ1-2; 8 bases fit TRBD1. V was pared by 5 bases and J by 7 bases, with 9 bases of the junction left unmatched. Germline loops: CDR1 KGHSH, CDR2 LQKENI. The length of the CDR3 is 14 residues. In DNA, the CDR3 is TGTGCCAGCTCAGTTGCAGGACAGGGCGGTGGCTACACCTTC. It is translated as CASSVAGQGGGYTF.

This clone was seen repeatedly, ten times or more. The J gene is TRBJ1-5, the V gene TRBV7-9, with TRBD1 identical over 8 bases. This CDR3 has 16 amino acids. In germline, CDR1 is SEHNR, CDR2 FQNEAQ (reference sequence). The V segment lost 1 base and the J segment 7 bases; nucleotides outside the gene matches: 9. The CDR3 sequence is CASSLGRTGLEQPQHF. In DNA, the CDR3 is TGTGCCAGCAGCTTAGGCAGGACAGGGCTTGAACAGCCCCAGCATTTT.

This clone was seen just once. The chain couples TRBV6-5 to TRBJ2-7; D unclear. The CDR3 length is 12 residues. Germline loops: CDR1 MNHEY, CDR2 SVGAGI. V dropped 7 bases and J dropped 3 bases, with 10 bases sitting between them. The CDR3 is CASKPRYYEQYF. CDR3 coding DNA: TGTGCCAGCAAGCCAAGGTACTACGAGCAGTACTTC.

This clone was observed a few times. The chain employs TRBV19 and TRBJ2-3; no clear D. CDR1 LNHDA and CDR2 SQIVND come from the germline V gene (reference sequence). With 3 bases removed from V and 4 bases from J, the gap between germline ends came to 8 bases. The CDR3 length is 13 residues. CDR3 amino acids: CASSIALPDTQYF. Written as DNA, the CDR3 is TGTGCCAGTAGTATCGCCCTCCCAGATACGCAGTATTTT.

This chain joins TRBV29-1 and TRBJ2-7; no reliable D call. The germline V and J ends were trimmed by 6 bases and 2 bases, with 8 bases remaining between them. Germline values: CDR1 SQVTM, CDR2 ANQGSEA. The CDR3 is made up of 11 amino acids. CDR3 bases: TGCAGCGTCTCTACTACCTACGAGCAGTACTTC. Translation: CSVSTTYEQYF.

This rearrangement joins TRBV19 to TRBJ1-5, with TRBD1 as a possible D gene (5 bases). Trimming cost V 8 bases and J 6 bases, with 20 bases left between them. The CDR3 is 15 residues long. Germline CDR1 is LNHDA and CDR2 is SQIVND (reference sequence). In DNA, the CDR3 is TGTGCCAGTCCCTGTTACCCCCAAAGGGGTCAGCCCCAGCATTTT. Encoded protein: CASPCYPQRGQPQHF.

The V gene is TRBV7-2, the J gene TRBJ1-2; D uncertain. Per germline, CDR1 SGHTA and CDR2 FQGNSA. The CDR3 has 17 residues. Trimming pared 1 base from V and 0 bases from J, leaving 15 bases between. CDR3 DNA: TGTGCCAGCAGCTTAGGTTCGGTCGGCACGGCTAACTATGGCTACACCTTC. The encoded protein is CASSLGSVGTANYGYTF.

V gene TRBV7-1 combines with J gene TRBJ2-7, with D hard to call. TRBV7-1 carries the ORF label, with uncertain function. The CDR3 covers 14 residues. V lost 4 bases and J lost 3, with 13 bases in between. As DNA, the CDR3 is TGTGCCAGCAGCTTAGAAGTGGGCCACTACGAGCAGTACTTC. This encodes CASSLEVGHYEQYF.

This clone was counted between two and nine times. This rearrangement joins TRBV10-2 to TRBJ1-3; D is uncertain. The CDR3 spans 15 residues. CDR1 and CDR2 from the germline V gene are WSHSY and SAAADI. V was cut by 6 bases and J by 0 bases, with 12 bases left in between. CDR3 sequence reads: CASRGTRSSGNTIYF. The DNA for the CDR3 is TGCGCCAGCAGGGGTACGAGGAGCTCTGGAAACACCATATATTTT.